What follows is one T cell receptor (beta chain) and its context. Its antigen is currently unknown. The sample is drawn from a study of shared clonotypes between healthy human individuals. Findings and caveats of the study: It was observed that 5% to 6.5% of naive CD4 clonotypes were shared across several donors. Sampling included only blood; tissue repertoires likely differ.

Nashville, Tennessee was home to all donors, who were Caucasian adults. V was trimmed by 6 bases and J by 3 bases, leaving 12 bases between them. Germline assignment: CDR1 MNHEY and CDR2 SVGAGI. The CDR3 consists of 14 residues. Sequencing was performed with immunoSEQ multiplex PCR; in TCRdb, only in-frame clones are kept and a portion is missing. Of 2 million to 2.5 million clones listed, 90% to 95% are singletons. What was sequenced was naive CD4+ T cells from PBMCs. The subset: CD45RA+ positively selected. The receptor was derived from a man in his late teens or twenties in good health. Some clones in this sample may be carry-over from other donors' samples. This chain connects TRBV6-5 to TRBJ1-5; no reliable D call. The CDR3: CASRPRETNQPQHF. In DNA form, the CDR3 reads TGTGCCAGCAGGCCCCGGGAGACCAATCAGCCCCAGCATTTT.